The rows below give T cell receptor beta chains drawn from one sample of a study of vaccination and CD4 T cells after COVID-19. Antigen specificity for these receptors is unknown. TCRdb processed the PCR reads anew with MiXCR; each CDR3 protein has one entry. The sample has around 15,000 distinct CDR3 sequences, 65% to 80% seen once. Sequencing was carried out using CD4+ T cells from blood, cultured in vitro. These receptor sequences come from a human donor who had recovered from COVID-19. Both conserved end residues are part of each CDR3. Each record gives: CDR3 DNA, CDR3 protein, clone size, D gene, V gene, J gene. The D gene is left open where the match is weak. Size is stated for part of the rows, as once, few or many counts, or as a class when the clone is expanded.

TGCAGTGCTAAGGGACAACCAGATACGCAGTATTTT	CSAKGQPDTQYF	-	-	TRBV20-1	TRBJ2-3
TGTGCCAGCACCAAACAATTGGGGTTAGGCAATCAGCCCCAGCATTTT	CASTKQLGLGNQPQHF	-	-	TRBV6-2/TRBV6-3	TRBJ1-5
TGTGCCAGCAGCTTTGACAGGGCTAGCAATCAGCCCCAGCATTTT	CASSFDRASNQPQHF	-	TRBD1	TRBV7-2	TRBJ1-5
TGTGCCAGTAGTCCGCAGAGAGGGGGACCGAAGCTCACAGATACGCAGTATTTT	CASSPQRGGPKLTDTQYF	-	-	TRBV19	TRBJ2-3
TGTGCCTGGAGTCGGACAGGGGGCAATCAGCCCCAGCATTTT	CAWSRTGGNQPQHF	-	TRBD1	TRBV30	TRBJ1-5
TGTGCCAGCAGCCCCCGGACGCCGAGCTCCTACGAGCAGTACTTC	CASSPRTPSSYEQYF	-	-	TRBV6-1	TRBJ2-7
TGTGCCAGCAGCTTAGCCCAACAGGACTATGGCTACACCTTC	CASSLAQQDYGYTF	-	-	TRBV7-8	TRBJ1-2
TGTGCCAGCAGCTCCTCCGGGGCCAACGTCCTGACTTTC	CASSSSGANVLTF	-	-	TRBV7-9	TRBJ2-6
TGTGCCACCAGCGGAAATTGGAATTCACCCCTCCACTTT	CATSGNWNSPLHF	-	-	TRBV15	TRBJ1-6
TGTGCCAGCAGTTCCTTACTAACACCCCTCCACTTT	CASSSLLTPLHF	-	-	TRBV6-5	TRBJ1-6
TGTGCCAGCAGCGTCCAGGGGGACTATGGCTACACCTTC	CASSVQGDYGYTF	few	TRBD1	TRBV7-8	TRBJ1-2
TGTGCCAGCAGCCCCATTGGTTGGGAGCAGCCCCAGCATTTT	CASSPIGWEQPQHF	-	-	TRBV7-9	TRBJ1-5
TGCAGTGCCCACATCGGCTTTGGATGGGACTATGGCTACACCTTC	CSAHIGFGWDYGYTF	few	-	TRBV20-1	TRBJ1-2
TGTGCCACCAGCATACTTCTACAGGGGACGCCGATATACGAGCAGTACTTC	CATSILLQGTPIYEQYF	-	TRBD1	TRBV15	TRBJ2-7
TGTGCCAGCGGTCGTGTAGGGGGAGACTCCCAAGAGACCCAGTACTTC	CASGRVGGDSQETQYF	once	-	TRBV6-1	TRBJ2-5
TGTGCCAGCAGTCGAGACAGGGGCACCGGGGAGCTGTTTTTT	CASSRDRGTGELFF	-	TRBD1	TRBV6-1	TRBJ2-2
TGTGCCAGCAGCTTGACGGGACTTACGGCCTACGAGCAGTACTTC	CASSLTGLTAYEQYF	-	-	TRBV7-9	TRBJ2-7
TGTGCCAGCAGTTACGGTGGTAGCGGAGATACGCAGTATTTT	CASSYGGSGDTQYF	-	-	TRBV6-2/TRBV6-3	TRBJ2-3
TGCAGTGCCTTACCTTTAATGGGCTACACCTTC	CSALPLMGYTF	-	-	TRBV20-1	TRBJ1-2